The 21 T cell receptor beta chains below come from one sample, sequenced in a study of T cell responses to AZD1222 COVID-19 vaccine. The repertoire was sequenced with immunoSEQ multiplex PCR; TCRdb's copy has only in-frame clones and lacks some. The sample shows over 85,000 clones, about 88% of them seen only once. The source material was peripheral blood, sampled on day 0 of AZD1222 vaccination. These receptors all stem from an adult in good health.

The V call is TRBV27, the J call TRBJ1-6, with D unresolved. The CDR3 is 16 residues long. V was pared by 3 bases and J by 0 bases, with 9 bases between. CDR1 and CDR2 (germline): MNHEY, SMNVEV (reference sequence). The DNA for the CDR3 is TGTGCCAGCAGTTTCGGATTGAGCTCCTATAATTCACCCCTCCACTTT. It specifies CASSFGLSSYNSPLHF.

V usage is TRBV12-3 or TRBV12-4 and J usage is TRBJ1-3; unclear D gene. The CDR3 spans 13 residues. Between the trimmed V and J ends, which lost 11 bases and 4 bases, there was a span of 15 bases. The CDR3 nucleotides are TGTGCCTCGAACTATTGGGGAGGAAACACCATATATTTT. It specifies CASNYWGGNTIYF.

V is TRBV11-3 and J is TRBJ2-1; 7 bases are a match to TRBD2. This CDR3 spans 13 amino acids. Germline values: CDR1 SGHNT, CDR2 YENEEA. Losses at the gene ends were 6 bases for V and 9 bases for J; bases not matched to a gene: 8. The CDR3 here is CASSKGGEGEQFF. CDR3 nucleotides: TGTGCCAGCAGTAAAGGCGGGGAGGGTGAGCAGTTCTTC.

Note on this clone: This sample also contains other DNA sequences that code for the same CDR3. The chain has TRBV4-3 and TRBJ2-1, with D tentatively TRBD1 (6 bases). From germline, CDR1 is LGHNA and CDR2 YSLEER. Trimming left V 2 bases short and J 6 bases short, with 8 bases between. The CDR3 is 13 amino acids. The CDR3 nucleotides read TGCGCCAGCAGCCAATGGACAGCCAATGAGCAGTTCTTC. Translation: CASSQWTANEQFF.

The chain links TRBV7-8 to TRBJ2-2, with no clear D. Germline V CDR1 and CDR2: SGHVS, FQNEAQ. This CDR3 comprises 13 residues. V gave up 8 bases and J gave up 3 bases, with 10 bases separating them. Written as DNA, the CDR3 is TGTGCCAGCTCCGGCCGGGACACCGGGGAGCTGTTTTTT. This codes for CASSGRDTGELFF.

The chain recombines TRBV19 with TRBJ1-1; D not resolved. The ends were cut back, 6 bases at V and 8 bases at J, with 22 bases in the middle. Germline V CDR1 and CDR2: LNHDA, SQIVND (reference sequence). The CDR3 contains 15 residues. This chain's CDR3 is CASRLLRSVPGEAFF. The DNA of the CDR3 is TGTGCCAGTAGGCTACTCCGTTCGGTTCCGGGGGAAGCTTTCTTT.

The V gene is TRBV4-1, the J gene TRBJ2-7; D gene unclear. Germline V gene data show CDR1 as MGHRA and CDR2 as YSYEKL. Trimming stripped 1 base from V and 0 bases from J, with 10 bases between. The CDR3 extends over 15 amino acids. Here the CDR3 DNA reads TGCGCCAGCAGCCAAGCATTGGGTTCCTCCTACGAGCAGTACTTC. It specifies CASSQALGSSYEQYF.

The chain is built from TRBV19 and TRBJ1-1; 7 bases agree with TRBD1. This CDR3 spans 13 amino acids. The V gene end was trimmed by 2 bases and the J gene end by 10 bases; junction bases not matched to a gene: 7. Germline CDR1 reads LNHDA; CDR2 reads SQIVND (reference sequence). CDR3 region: CASSIPDRAGAFF. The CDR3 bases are TGTGCCAGTAGTATACCCGACAGGGCGGGAGCTTTCTTT.

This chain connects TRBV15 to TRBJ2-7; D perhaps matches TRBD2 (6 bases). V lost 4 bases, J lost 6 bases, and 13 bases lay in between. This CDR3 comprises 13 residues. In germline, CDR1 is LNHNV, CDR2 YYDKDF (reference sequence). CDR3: CATSTAGSTEQYF. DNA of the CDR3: TGTGCCACCAGCACCGCGGGAAGCACCGAGCAGTACTTC. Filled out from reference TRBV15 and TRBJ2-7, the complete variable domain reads DAMVIQNPRYQVTQFGKPVTLSCSQTLNHNVMYWYQQKSSQAPKLLFHYYDKDFNNEADTPDNFQSRRPNTSFCFLDIRSPGLGDTAMYLCATSTAGSTEQYFGPGTRLTVT.

The CDR3 protein is CASSLDRAHYEQYF. CDR3 in DNA: TGCGCCAGCAGCCTGGACAGGGCCCACTACGAGCAGTACTTC. The chain couples TRBV4-3 to TRBJ2-7; 8 nucleotides agree with TRBD1. CDR3 length equals 14 residues. Germline assignment: CDR1 LGHNA and CDR2 YSLEER. V lost 4 bases and J lost 3; bases outside the gene matches: 5.

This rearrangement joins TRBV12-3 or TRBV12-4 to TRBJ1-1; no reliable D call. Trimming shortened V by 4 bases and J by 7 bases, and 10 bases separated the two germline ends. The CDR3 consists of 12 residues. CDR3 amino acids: CASSYNPYEAFF. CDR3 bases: TGTGCCAGCAGTTATAACCCGTATGAAGCTTTCTTT.

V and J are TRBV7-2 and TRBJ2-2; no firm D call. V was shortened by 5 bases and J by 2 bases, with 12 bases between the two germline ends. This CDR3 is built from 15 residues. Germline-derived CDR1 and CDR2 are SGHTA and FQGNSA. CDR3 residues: CASSPAGFNTGELFF. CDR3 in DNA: TGTGCCAGCAGCCCCGCCGGGTTCAACACCGGGGAGCTGTTTTTT.

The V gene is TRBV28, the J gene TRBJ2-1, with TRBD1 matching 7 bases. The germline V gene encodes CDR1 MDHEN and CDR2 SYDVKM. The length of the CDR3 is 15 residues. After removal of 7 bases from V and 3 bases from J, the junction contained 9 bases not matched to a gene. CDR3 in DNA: TGTGCCAGCACCCCAGGGGGACCCCACTACAATGAGCAGTTCTTC. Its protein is CASTPGGPHYNEQFF.

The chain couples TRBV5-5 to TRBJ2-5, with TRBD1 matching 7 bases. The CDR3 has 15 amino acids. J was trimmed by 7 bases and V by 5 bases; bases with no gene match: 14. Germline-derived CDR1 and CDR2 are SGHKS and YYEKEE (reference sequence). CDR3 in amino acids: CASRGTTGWRGTQYF. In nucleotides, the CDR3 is TGTGCCAGCAGGGGGACGACAGGGTGGCGAGGGACCCAGTACTTC.

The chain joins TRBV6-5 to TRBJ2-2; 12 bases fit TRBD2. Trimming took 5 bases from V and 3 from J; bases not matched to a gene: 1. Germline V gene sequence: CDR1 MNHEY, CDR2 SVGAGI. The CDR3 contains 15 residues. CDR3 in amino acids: CASSRLAGDTGELFF. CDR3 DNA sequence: TGTGCCAGCAGTCGACTAGCGGGAGACACCGGGGAGCTGTTTTTT.

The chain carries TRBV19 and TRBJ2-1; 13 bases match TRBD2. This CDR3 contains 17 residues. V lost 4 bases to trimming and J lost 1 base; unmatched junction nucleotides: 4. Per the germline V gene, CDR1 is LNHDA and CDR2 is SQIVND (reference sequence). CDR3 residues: CASSTSLAGGSYNEQFF. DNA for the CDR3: TGTGCCAGTAGTACCTCACTAGCGGGAGGGTCCTACAATGAGCAGTTCTTC.

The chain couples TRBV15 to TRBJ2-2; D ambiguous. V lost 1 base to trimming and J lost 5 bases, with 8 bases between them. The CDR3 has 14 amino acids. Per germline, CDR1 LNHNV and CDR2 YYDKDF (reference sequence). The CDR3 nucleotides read TGTGCCACCAGCAGAGTTATAGTGACCGGGGAGCTGTTTTTT. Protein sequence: CATSRVIVTGELFF.

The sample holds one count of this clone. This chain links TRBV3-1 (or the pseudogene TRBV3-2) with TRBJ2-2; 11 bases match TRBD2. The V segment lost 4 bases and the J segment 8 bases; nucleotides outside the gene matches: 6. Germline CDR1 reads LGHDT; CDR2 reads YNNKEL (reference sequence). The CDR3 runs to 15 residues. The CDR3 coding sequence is TGTGCCAGCAGCCCCCGCCGGACTAGCGGGGGGGAGCTGTTTTTT. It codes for CASSPRRTSGGELFF.

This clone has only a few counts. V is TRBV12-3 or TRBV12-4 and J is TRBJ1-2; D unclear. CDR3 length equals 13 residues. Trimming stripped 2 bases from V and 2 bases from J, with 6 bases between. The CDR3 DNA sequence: TGTGCCAGCAGTTTAATACAGAACTATGGCTACACCTTC. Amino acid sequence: CASSLIQNYGYTF.

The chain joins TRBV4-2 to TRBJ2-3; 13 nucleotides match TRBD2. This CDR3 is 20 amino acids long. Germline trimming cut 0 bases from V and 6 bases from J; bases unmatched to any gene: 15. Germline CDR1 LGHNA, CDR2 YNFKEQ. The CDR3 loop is CASSQDILAGGLSSGDTQYF. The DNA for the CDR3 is TGTGCCAGCAGCCAAGATATACTAGCGGGAGGGCTATCGTCTGGGGATACGCAGTATTTT.

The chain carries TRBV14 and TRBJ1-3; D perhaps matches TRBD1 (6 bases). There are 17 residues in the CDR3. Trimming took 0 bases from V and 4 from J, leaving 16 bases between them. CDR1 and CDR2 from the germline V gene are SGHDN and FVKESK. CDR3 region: CASSQDPGGRAGNTIYF. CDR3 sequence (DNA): TGTGCCAGCAGCCAAGATCCGGGGGGGCGCGCGGGAAACACCATATATTTT.